Below, 28 T cell receptor beta chains from the same sample are listed, as sequenced in a study of cytomegalovirus exposure and HLA in healthy donors. The study ran its PCR with 60 Vbeta and 13 Jbeta primers. The repertoire was sequenced with immunoSEQ multiplex PCR; TCRdb's copy has only in-frame clones and lacks some. The sample records tens of thousands of clones, more than 65% being singletons. What was sequenced was PBMCs. These receptors were taken from a man younger than 40 in good health and CMV-seronegative.

The chain employs TRBV7-9 and TRBJ2-7, with TRBD1 matching over 7 bases. Germline CDR1 and CDR2: SEHNR and FQNEAQ (reference sequence). Trimming took 5 bases from V and 3 from J; bases not matched to a gene: 10. The CDR3 consists of 15 residues. The CDR3 DNA is TGTGCCAGCAGCCCGAGGGACAGCCTCCGCTACGAGCAGTACTTC. It is translated as CASSPRDSLRYEQYF.

The chain carries TRBV6-5 and TRBJ1-6; D is unclear. The V gene's germline CDR1 is MNHEY and CDR2 SVGAGI. CDR3 length: 15 amino acids. V gave up 0 bases and J gave up 8 bases, with 11 bases separating them. The CDR3 protein is CASSYSLPGDSPLHF. The CDR3 DNA sequence: TGTGCCAGCAGTTACTCCCTGCCAGGTGATTCACCCCTCCACTTT.

The V gene is TRBV5-5, the J gene TRBJ2-2, with 11 bases lining up with TRBD1. Trimming cost V 5 bases and J 4 bases; bases outside gene matches: 13. The CDR3 length is 18 residues. The germline V gene has CDR1 SGHKS and CDR2 YYEKEE (reference sequence). CDR3 nucleotides: TGTGCCAGCAGTTTACTCCGGACAGGGGGCTCGGGCACCGGGGAGCTGTTTTTT. This translates into CASSLLRTGGSGTGELFF.

The rearrangement uses TRBV5-4 and TRBJ2-3, with D possibly matching TRBD2 (6 bases). V lost 3 bases, J lost 7 bases, and 18 bases lay in between. From germline, CDR1 is SGHNT and CDR2 YYREEE (reference sequence). CDR3 size: 15 residues. This CDR3 reads CASSSEVAETNTQYF. The CDR3 nucleotides read TGTGCCAGCAGCTCCGAGGTAGCGGAGACTAATACGCAGTATTTT.

The chain carries TRBV30 and TRBJ2-7; 7 bases match TRBD1. With V trimmed by 3 bases and J by 0 bases, 5 bases remained unmatched. The germline gives CDR1 GTSNPN, CDR2 SVGIG (reference sequence). CDR3 size: 14 residues. CDR3 in DNA: TGTGCCTGGAGGACAGGGATCAGCTCCTACGAGCAGTACTTC. Protein sequence: CAWRTGISSYEQYF.

There are a few counts of this clone. This chain joins TRBV5-6 and TRBJ1-1; D is ambiguous. Germline lookup yields CDR1 SGHDT and CDR2 YYEEEE. This CDR3 region has 11 residues. V was cut by 5 bases and J by 2 bases, with 4 bases left in between. This chain's CDR3 is CASRLNTEAFF. In DNA, the CDR3 is TGTGCCAGCAGGTTAAACACTGAAGCTTTCTTT.

This clone was seen only a few times. V and J are TRBV6-4 and TRBJ2-3; maybe TRBD1 (7 bases). Trimming shortened V by 6 bases and J by 2 bases, and 12 bases separated the two germline ends. Germline lookup yields CDR1 MRHNA and CDR2 SNTAGT. The CDR3 extends over 14 amino acids. The CDR3 nucleotides are TGTGCCAGCAGACGGGGGACAGACACAGATACGCAGTATTTT. It specifies CASRRGTDTDTQYF.

This chain connects TRBV6-1 to TRBJ1-1; possible D gene TRBD1, 5 bases. The CDR3 contains 15 residues. CDR1 and CDR2 (germline): MNHNS, SASEGT. Trimming pared 3 bases from V and 1 base from J, leaving 12 bases between. The CDR3 is CASSDWDLGNTEAFF. CDR3 in DNA: TGTGCCAGCAGTGATTGGGACTTGGGGAACACTGAAGCTTTCTTT.

This rearrangement joins TRBV14 to TRBJ1-2, with no clear D. This CDR3 is 15 amino acids long. Germline V gene sequence: CDR1 SGHDN, CDR2 FVKESK. V lost 0 bases and J lost 3, with 11 bases in between. The CDR3 sequence is CASSQEAGSYYGYTF. The CDR3 region has the DNA TGTGCCAGCAGCCAAGAGGCGGGGTCCTACTATGGCTACACCTTC. The full variable domain, completed using reference TRBV14 and TRBJ1-2, is EAGVTQFPSHSVIEKGQTVTLRCDPISGHDNLYWYRRVMGKEIKFLLHFVKESKQDESGMPNNRFLAERTGGTYSTLKVQPAELEDSGVYFCASSQEAGSYYGYTFGSGTRLTVV.

The gene calls are TRBV19 and TRBJ2-2, with TRBD2 as a possible D gene (7 bases). This CDR3 is 14 amino acids long. Germline V gene lookup returns CDR1 LNHDA and CDR2 SQIVND (reference sequence). V dropped 10 bases and J dropped 0 bases, with 12 bases sitting between them. The CDR3 spells CATRGAPNTGELFF. Here the CDR3 DNA reads TGTGCCACTCGGGGGGCTCCGAACACCGGGGAGCTGTTTTTT.

J is TRBJ1-1 and V is TRBV5-4; 10 nucleotides align to TRBD1. Germline lookup yields CDR1 SGHNT and CDR2 YYREEE (reference sequence). There are 15 residues in the CDR3. V was pared by 1 base and J by 1 base, with 1 base of the junction left unmatched. The CDR3 coding sequence is TGTGCCAGCAGCTTGTGGGACAGGGGGAACACTGAAGCTTTCTTT. Residues: CASSLWDRGNTEAFF.

This clone has more than one count but fewer than ten. CDR3 in amino acids: CASSLEGRGSDEQYF. The CDR3 nucleotides read TGTGCCAGCAGCCTGGAAGGCAGGGGCTCGGACGAGCAGTACTTC. The chain uses TRBV5-8 and TRBJ2-5; a possible D gene is TRBD1 (6 bases). The J call may be mistaken, given a closer DNA end match to TRBJ2-7. The CDR3 loop spans 15 amino acids. From germline, CDR1 is SGHTS and CDR2 YDEGEE.

The chain is built from TRBV5-1 and TRBJ2-2; D uncertain. The germline CDR1 and CDR2 sequences are SGHRS and YFSETQ. The V end lost 9 bases, the J end lost 0 bases, and 6 bases lay between the germline ends. The CDR3 runs 12 residues. CDR3 in amino acids: CATLSNTGELFF. In DNA form, the CDR3 reads TGCGCCACCCTTTCGAACACCGGGGAGCTGTTTTTT.

CDR3 nucleotide sequence: TGTGCCACCAGCAGACTAGGGACTAGCGGGGGCCCTAGCTCCTACAATGAGCAGTTCTTC. This translates into CATSRLGTSGGPSSYNEQFF. The J gene is TRBJ2-1, the V gene TRBV15; TRBD2 agrees at 14 bases. From germline, CDR1 is LNHNV and CDR2 YYDKDF (reference sequence). V gave up 2 bases and J gave up 0 bases; unmatched junction bases: 9. This CDR3 contains 20 residues.

The chain carries TRBV4-2 and TRBJ2-7; tentative D call: TRBD2 (5 bases). Trimming cost V 1 base and J 5 bases, with 12 bases left between them. Germline CDR1 is LGHNA and CDR2 is YNFKEQ. This CDR3 is 14 amino acids long. CDR3 in DNA: TGTGCCAGCAGCCAAGTCTACGACGGGAACGAGCAGTACTTC. It yields the protein CASSQVYDGNEQYF.

This clone was observed a handful of times. This chain joins TRBV7-9 and TRBJ1-1, with D hard to call. CDR1 is SEHNR and CDR2 is FQNEAQ in the germline V gene (reference sequence). The germline V and J ends were trimmed by 8 bases and 0 bases, with 7 bases remaining between them. The CDR3 runs 12 residues. CDR3: CASATMNTEAFF. The CDR3 region has the DNA TGTGCCAGCGCGACAATGAACACTGAAGCTTTCTTT.

The CDR3 here is CASSPTQSQGEKLFF. CDR3 in DNA: TGTGCCAGCTCCCCAACACAGTCTCAGGGTGAAAAACTGTTTTTT. The J gene is TRBJ1-4, the V gene TRBV18; D possibly corresponds to TRBD1 (5 bases). V was shortened by 6 bases and J by 7 bases, with 18 bases between the two germline ends. Germline CDR1 reads KGHSH; CDR2 reads LQKENI. The CDR3 runs to 15 residues.

The chain employs TRBV6-1 and TRBJ1-1; 12 bases are a match to TRBD1. Per germline, CDR1 MNHNS and CDR2 SASEGT. CDR3 length: 15 residues. V shed 3 bases, J shed 8 bases, and the junction held 7 bases outside the gene matches. CDR3 residues: CASSEPGTGGLEAFF. CDR3 DNA sequence: TGTGCCAGCAGTGAGCCCGGGACAGGGGGCTTGGAAGCTTTCTTT.

This chain joins TRBV19 and TRBJ2-7; D call uncertain. CDR3 size: 13 residues. Germline lookup yields CDR1 LNHDA and CDR2 SQIVND (reference sequence). The V end was cut by 5 bases, the J end by 4 bases, with 12 bases between. The CDR3 region has the DNA TGTGCCAGTAGTTCCACCGCTAGATACGAGCAGTACTTC. This encodes CASSSTARYEQYF.

This clone was observed a few times. V and J are TRBV6-1 and TRBJ1-2; 9 nucleotides line up with TRBD1. V shed 5 bases and J 8 bases; nucleotides not matched to a gene: 6. Per the germline V gene, CDR1 is MNHNS and CDR2 is SASEGT. This CDR3 has 13 amino acids. The DNA of the CDR3 is TGTGCCAGCAGTCATGGACAGGGGTTCGGCTACACCTTC. Residues: CASSHGQGFGYTF.

The V and J genes are TRBV6-5 and TRBJ1-1, with D tentatively TRBD1 (6 bases). CDR3 size: 15 residues. CDR1 and CDR2 (germline): MNHEY, SVGAGI. V was cut by 8 bases and J by 1 base, with 17 bases left in between. In DNA, the CDR3 is TGTGCCAGCCGCCCGCGACAGGTTCGGAACACTGAAGCTTTCTTT. Amino acids: CASRPRQVRNTEAFF.

The chain uses TRBV5-1 and TRBJ1-2; TRBD1 aligns across 10 bases. CDR1 SGHRS and CDR2 YFSETQ come from the germline V gene. This CDR3 has 14 residues. Losses at the gene ends were 4 bases for V and 2 bases for J; bases not matched to a gene: 2. This CDR3 is CASSPGQGNYGYTF. Here the CDR3 DNA reads TGCGCCAGCAGCCCGGGACAGGGGAACTATGGCTACACCTTC.

The chain carries TRBV4-2 and TRBJ1-4; possibly TRBD1 for D (5 bases). Germline V gene sequence: CDR1 LGHNA, CDR2 YNFKEQ. V was shortened by 2 bases and J by 2 bases, with 18 bases between the two germline ends. This CDR3 is built from 18 residues. CDR3 sequence: CASSQPPLQGVTNEKLFF. The CDR3 nucleotides are TGTGCCAGCAGCCAACCACCTCTCCAGGGTGTCACTAATGAAAAACTGTTTTTT.

This chain connects TRBV7-8 to TRBJ1-2, with unresolved D. This CDR3 has 14 amino acids. The V end was cut by 1 base, the J end by 2 bases, with 8 bases between. Looked up from germline, CDR1 is SGHVS and CDR2 is FQNEAQ. In DNA, the CDR3 is TGTGCCAGCAGCTTAGGACACAGCAACTATGGCTACACCTTC. Residues: CASSLGHSNYGYTF.

This clone was counted a few times. This rearrangement joins TRBV6-5 to TRBJ1-1, with D unresolved. The CDR3 is 15 amino acids. V gave up 2 bases and J gave up 0 bases, with 10 bases separating them. Germline V gene sequence: CDR1 MNHEY, CDR2 SVGAGI. As DNA, the CDR3 is TGTGCCAGCAGTTACGGTGAGGGAATGAACACTGAAGCTTTCTTT. This codes for CASSYGEGMNTEAFF.

The V gene is TRBV4-2, the J gene TRBJ2-7, with D perhaps matching TRBD2 (5 bases). Trimming shortened V by 4 bases and J by 0 bases, and 16 bases separated the two germline ends. CDR3 length: 16 amino acids. Germline-derived CDR1 and CDR2 are LGHNA and YNFKEQ. For the CDR3, the DNA is TGTGCCAGCAGCCCACCCGCCGGGGTCCGCTCCTACGAGCAGTACTTC. Protein: CASSPPAGVRSYEQYF.

The chain is built from TRBV5-1 and TRBJ1-1; D not certain. CDR1 is SGHRS and CDR2 is YFSETQ in the germline V gene. The ends were cut back, 0 bases at V and 6 bases at J, with 18 bases in the middle. The CDR3 runs to 16 residues. CDR3 loop: CASSLGRDRISAEAFF. For the CDR3, the DNA is TGCGCCAGCAGCTTGGGGAGGGATCGAATCTCTGCTGAAGCTTTCTTT.

The chain couples TRBV2 to TRBJ2-1; D is uncertain. The germline V gene encodes CDR1 SNHLY and CDR2 FYNNEI. The germline V and J ends were trimmed by 8 bases and 4 bases, with 6 bases remaining between them. CDR3 length: 11 amino acids. CDR3 in DNA: TGTGCCAGCCGCAGTTACAATGAGCAGTTCTTC. Amino acids: CASRSYNEQFF.